This T cell receptor beta chain was recorded in a study of blood T cell repertoires in COVID-19. As for the study in general: PBMCs, B-cell-depleted T cells, or T cells were the source of the cDNA or gDNA that made up the material.

Per the authors' pipeline: Reference gene primer amplification in the assay estimated nucleated cell counts. Repertoires were generated with immunoSEQ multiplex PCR, while TCRdb's copy carries only in-frame clones and drops some. V and J calls and clone size are copied from that table; D and trimming were computed from the DNA. The sample lists approximately 66,000 clones; around 84% were seen once. The receptor's source is a man between 45 and 60 years old with active COVID-19. The sample taken for sequencing was peripheral blood.

CDR3 amino acids: CASSPRGNQPQHF. The CDR3 DNA reads TGTGCCAGCAGCCCCAGGGGCAATCAGCCCCAGCATTTT. The V gene is TRBV3-1 (or the pseudogene TRBV3-2), the J gene TRBJ1-5; tentatively, D is TRBD1 (5 bases). V was pared by 4 bases and J by 2 bases, with 6 bases between. The CDR3 is made up of 13 amino acids. From germline, CDR1 is LGHDT and CDR2 YNNKEL (reference sequence).